This is a list of T cell receptor beta chains from one sample in a study of T cell responses to AZD1222 COVID-19 vaccine. Sequencing was performed with immunoSEQ multiplex PCR; in TCRdb, only in-frame clones are kept and a portion is missing. The sample yields about 130,000 clones, roughly 87% seen once. The source material was peripheral blood, sampled on day 0 of AZD1222 vaccination. The receptor set was obtained from an adult in good health. Both conserved end residues are trimmed from each CDR3. Each record gives: D gene, J gene, V gene, CDR3 protein. A D gene is named only where the DNA matches it firmly.

D: TRBD1
J: TRBJ1-1
V: TRBV12-3/TRBV12-4
CDR3: ASSSDRGLTF

D: -
J: TRBJ2-7
V: TRBV19
CDR3: ASSISSSYEQY

D: -
J: TRBJ1-3
V: TRBV28
CDR3: ASSLKRNTIY

D: TRBD1
J: TRBJ1-5
V: TRBV28
CDR3: ASSPADRDQPQH

D: TRBD1
J: TRBJ2-7
V: TRBV28
CDR3: ASSRTGPYEQY

D: -
J: TRBJ2-7
V: TRBV20-1
CDR3: SAFDGEQY

D: -
J: TRBJ1-4
V: TRBV4-2
CDR3: ASSQAGGLTNEKLF

D: TRBD1
J: TRBJ1-5
V: TRBV24-1
CDR3: ATSDYRGEQPQH

D: TRBD2
J: TRBJ2-3
V: TRBV6-4
CDR3: ASSDSGGGADTQY

D: TRBD1
J: TRBJ1-1
V: TRBV10-3
CDR3: AIKTGGYTEAF

D: -
J: TRBJ1-5
V: TRBV10-3
CDR3: AIKSNSDSNQPQH

D: TRBD1
J: TRBJ2-3
V: TRBV7-2
CDR3: ASRGGGWDTDTQY

D: TRBD1
J: TRBJ2-3
V: TRBV2
CDR3: ASSDGRGTTDTQY

D: -
J: TRBJ2-5
V: TRBV2
CDR3: ASSLETQY

D: TRBD2
J: TRBJ2-3
V: TRBV4-1
CDR3: ASSLRTSRSGTDTQY

D: -
J: TRBJ1-4
V: TRBV24-1
CDR3: ATSDSLGGGEKLF

D: TRBD2
J: TRBJ2-3
V: TRBV5-1
CDR3: ASSSAGGSTDTQY

D: -
J: TRBJ1-2
V: TRBV27
CDR3: ASSYNRAGYGYT

D: TRBD1
J: TRBJ1-2
V: TRBV6-5
CDR3: ASSYRQGANGYT

D: TRBD1
J: TRBJ1-2
V: TRBV12-3/TRBV12-4
CDR3: ASSLEGARGYT

D: TRBD1
J: TRBJ1-5
V: TRBV30
CDR3: AWGRDSPQPQH

D: TRBD2
J: TRBJ2-1
V: TRBV6-5
CDR3: ASSLAGGLYNEQF

D: -
J: TRBJ2-7
V: TRBV7-7
CDR3: ASSFRTDYEQY

D: -
J: TRBJ1-4
V: TRBV6-6
CDR3: ASRLPSTNEKLF

D: -
J: TRBJ1-1
V: TRBV27
CDR3: ASSPPGPGTEAF

D: -
J: TRBJ1-1
V: TRBV2
CDR3: ASGNTEAF

D: TRBD1
J: TRBJ1-2
V: TRBV3-1/TRBV3-2
CDR3: ASSQDVRDRV

D: TRBD1
J: TRBJ2-2
V: TRBV9
CDR3: ASSRTPSGTGGFVGELF

D: -
J: TRBJ2-2
V: TRBV27
CDR3: ASSYGSGTGELF

D: TRBD1
J: TRBJ2-1
V: TRBV6-4
CDR3: ASSPSDRGYNEQF

D: TRBD1
J: TRBJ1-3
V: TRBV28
CDR3: ASSLPGTVGNTIY

D: -
J: TRBJ2-3
V: TRBV4-3
CDR3: ASSLGGTQY

D: TRBD1
J: TRBJ2-7
V: TRBV9
CDR3: ASSEGQGAYEQY

D: -
J: TRBJ2-3
V: TRBV5-1
CDR3: ASSSSTDTQY

D: TRBD1
J: TRBJ1-6
V: TRBV2
CDR3: ASTGTGGDSPLH

D: -
J: TRBJ1-4
V: TRBV30
CDR3: AWSVLGGEKLF

D: -
J: TRBJ1-5
V: TRBV10-3
CDR3: AISGGDGNQPQH

D: -
J: TRBJ1-6
V: TRBV3-1/TRBV3-2
CDR3: ASSPTGAHSPLH

D: -
J: TRBJ1-5
V: TRBV6-5
CDR3: ASSRDGLNQPQH

D: TRBD1
J: TRBJ1-1
V: TRBV12-3/TRBV12-4
CDR3: ASSRDRYTEAF

D: TRBD2
J: TRBJ2-7
V: TRBV7-9
CDR3: ASSLIASGAHYEQY

D: -
J: TRBJ1-4
V: TRBV6-5
CDR3: ASRLPNNEKLF

D: TRBD2
J: TRBJ2-1
V: TRBV5-1
CDR3: ASSTGLAGGLRSYNEQF

D: -
J: TRBJ1-1
V: TRBV6-2/TRBV6-3
CDR3: ASSYGGSFLEAF

D: -
J: TRBJ1-2
V: TRBV29-1
CDR3: SVVGPGTASLGYT

D: -
J: TRBJ2-7
V: TRBV6-1
CDR3: ASSEATYEQY

D: -
J: TRBJ2-7
V: TRBV19
CDR3: ASSIAPRGYEQY

D: -
J: TRBJ1-5
V: TRBV28
CDR3: ASSSLGGQGNQPQH

D: -
J: TRBJ2-5
V: TRBV3-1/TRBV3-2
CDR3: ASSLTRQETQY

D: -
J: TRBJ1-4
V: TRBV5-1
CDR3: ASRLGLLANEKLF

D: -
J: TRBJ2-7
V: TRBV29-1
CDR3: SVVRRIPSFEQY

D: -
J: TRBJ2-5
V: TRBV12-3/TRBV12-4
CDR3: ASSFKVVETQY